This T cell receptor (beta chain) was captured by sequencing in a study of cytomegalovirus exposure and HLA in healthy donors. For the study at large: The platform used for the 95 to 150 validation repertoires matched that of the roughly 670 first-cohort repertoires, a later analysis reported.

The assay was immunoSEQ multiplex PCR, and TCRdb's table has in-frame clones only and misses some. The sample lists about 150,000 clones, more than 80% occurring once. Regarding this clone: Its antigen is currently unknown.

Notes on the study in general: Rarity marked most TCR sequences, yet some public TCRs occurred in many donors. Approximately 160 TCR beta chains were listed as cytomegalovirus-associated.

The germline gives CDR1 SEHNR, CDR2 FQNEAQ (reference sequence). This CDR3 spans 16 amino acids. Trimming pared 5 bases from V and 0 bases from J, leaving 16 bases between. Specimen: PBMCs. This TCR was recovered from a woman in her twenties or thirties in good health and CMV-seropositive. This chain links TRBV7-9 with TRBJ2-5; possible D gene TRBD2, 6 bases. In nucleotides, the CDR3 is TGTGCCAGCAGCCCGGGGGACTTCACGTACCAAGAGACCCAGTACTTC. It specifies CASSPGDFTYQETQYF.